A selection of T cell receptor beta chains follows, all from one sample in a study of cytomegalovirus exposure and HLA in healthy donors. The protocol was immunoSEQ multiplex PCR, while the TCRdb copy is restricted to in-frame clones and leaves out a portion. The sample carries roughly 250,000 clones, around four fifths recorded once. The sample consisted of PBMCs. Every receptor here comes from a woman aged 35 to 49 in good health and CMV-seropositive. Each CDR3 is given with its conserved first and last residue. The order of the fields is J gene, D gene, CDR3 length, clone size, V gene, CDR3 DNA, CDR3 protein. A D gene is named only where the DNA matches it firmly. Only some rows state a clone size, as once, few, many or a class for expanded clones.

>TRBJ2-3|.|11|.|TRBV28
TGTGCCAGCAGTTCCCCGGATACGCAGTATTTT
CASSSPDTQYF
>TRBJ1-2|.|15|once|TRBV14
TGTGCCAGCAGCCTACAATCCGGGACAATATATGGCTACACCTTC
CASSLQSGTIYGYTF
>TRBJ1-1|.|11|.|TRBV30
TGTGCCTGGAGTGTACTGCGTGAAGCTTTCTTT
CAWSVLREAFF
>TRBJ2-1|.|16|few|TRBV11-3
TGTGCCAGCAGCTTAGATGTGGCTCGTTCCTACAATGAGCAGTTCTTC
CASSLDVARSYNEQFF
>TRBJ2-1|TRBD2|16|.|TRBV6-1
TGTGCCAGCACTGGAGCGGGAGGGAAGGCCTACAATGAGCAGTTCTTC
CASTGAGGKAYNEQFF
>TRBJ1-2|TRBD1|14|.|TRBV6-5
TGTGCCAGCACAAGAATGGGACAGGGTGATGGCTACACCTTC
CASTRMGQGDGYTF
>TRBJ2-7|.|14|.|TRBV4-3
TGCGCCAGCAGCCAAGATACAGGGAGCTACGAGCAGTACTTC
CASSQDTGSYEQYF
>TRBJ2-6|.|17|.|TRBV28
TGTGCCAGTCACTCTTGGGCATCGAGCTCTGGGGCCAACGTCCTGACTTTC
CASHSWASSSGANVLTF
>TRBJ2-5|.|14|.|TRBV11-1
TGTGCCAGCAGCTTATCACAGGGTCAAGAGACCCAGTACTTC
CASSLSQGQETQYF
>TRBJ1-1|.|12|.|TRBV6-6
TGTGCCAGCAGCGACGGGTACACTGAAGCTTTCTTT
CASSDGYTEAFF
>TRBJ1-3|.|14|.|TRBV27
TGTGCCAGCAGTCCCCGCGAGGTCGGAAACACCATATATTTT
CASSPREVGNTIYF
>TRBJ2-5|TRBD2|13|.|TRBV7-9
TGTGCCAGCAGCCAACTCCAAGCGGGAGTGCAGTACTTC
CASSQLQAGVQYF
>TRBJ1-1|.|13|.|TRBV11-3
TGTGCCAGCAGCTTAGAGGAGGACACTGAAGCTTTCTTT
CASSLEEDTEAFF
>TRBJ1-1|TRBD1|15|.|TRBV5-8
TGTGCCAGCAGGAGCCGAGGGGGCCGGGGCACTGAAGCTTTCTTT
CASRSRGGRGTEAFF
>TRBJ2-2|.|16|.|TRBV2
TGTGCCAGCAGTGAACCAGGGGACATGAACACCGGGGAGCTGTTTTTT
CASSEPGDMNTGELFF
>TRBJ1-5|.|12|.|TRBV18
TGTGCCAGCTCACCACCGGGCCAGCCCCAGCATTTT
CASSPPGQPQHF
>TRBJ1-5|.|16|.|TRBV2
TGTGCCAGCAGTGTCGGGGGGGCGCTAGCCAATCAGCCCCAGCATTTT
CASSVGGALANQPQHF
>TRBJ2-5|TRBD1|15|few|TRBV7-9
TGTGCCAGCAGCTTAGCGACAGGGGACCAAGAGACCCAGTACTTC
CASSLATGDQETQYF
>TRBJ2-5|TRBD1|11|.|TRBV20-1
TGCAGTGCCAGGGACAGGGAGACCCAGTACTTC
CSARDRETQYF
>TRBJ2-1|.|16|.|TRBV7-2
TGTGCCAGCAGCTTAAGTGGCCTGACGGGGATTAATGAGCAGTTCTTC
CASSLSGLTGINEQFF
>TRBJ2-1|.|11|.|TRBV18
TGTGCCAGCTCACCATTCGATGAGCAGTTCTTC
CASSPFDEQFF
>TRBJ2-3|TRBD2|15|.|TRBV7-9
TGTGCCAGCAGCTTAGTAGCGGGAGGGCCGGATACGCAGTATTTT
CASSLVAGGPDTQYF
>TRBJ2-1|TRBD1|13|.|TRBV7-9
TGTGCCAGCAGCCCGGGACAGGGGACGGTAGAGTTCTTC
CASSPGQGTVEFF
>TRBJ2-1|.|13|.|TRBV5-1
TGCGCCAGCAGCTTGGTAGATTACAATGAGCAGTTCTTC
CASSLVDYNEQFF
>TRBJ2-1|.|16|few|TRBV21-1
TGTGCCAGCAGCCTAAGACCAACTAGCGATGACAATGAGCAGTTCTTC
CASSLRPTSDDNEQFF
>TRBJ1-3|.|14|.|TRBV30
TGTGCCTGGAGTCCTGACAACTCTGGAAACACCATATATTTT
CAWSPDNSGNTIYF
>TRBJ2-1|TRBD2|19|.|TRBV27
TGTGCCAGCAGTTTAAGACTAGCGGGAGCGGTGGGCTCCTACAATGAGCAGTTCTTC
CASSLRLAGAVGSYNEQFF
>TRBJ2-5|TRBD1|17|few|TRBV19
TGTGCCAGTAGTCCTGAGGGGGCAGGATATACCCAAGAGACCCAGTACTTC
CASSPEGAGYTQETQYF
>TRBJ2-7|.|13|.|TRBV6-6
TGTGCCAGCAGTTACACAGGGAACCACGAGCAGTACTTC
CASSYTGNHEQYF
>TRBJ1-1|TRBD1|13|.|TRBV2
TGTGCCAGCAAGGTGGGACAGTACACTGAAGCTTTCTTT
CASKVGQYTEAFF
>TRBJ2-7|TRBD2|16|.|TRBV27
TGTGCCAGCAGTTTATCTTTGCCGGGGGCGGGAGGGCGGCAGTACTTC
CASSLSLPGAGGRQYF
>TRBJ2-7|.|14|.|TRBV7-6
TGTGCCAGCAGCTTAGGGCGGGGTACGGACGAGCAGTACTTC
CASSLGRGTDEQYF
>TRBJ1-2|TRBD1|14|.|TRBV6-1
TGTGCCAGCAGTGATGGACAGGGGGCGAGAGGCTACACCTTC
CASSDGQGARGYTF
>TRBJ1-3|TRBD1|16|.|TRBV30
TGTGCCTGGAGTGTGGAGACAGGGGGCTCTGGAAACACCATATATTTT
CAWSVETGGSGNTIYF
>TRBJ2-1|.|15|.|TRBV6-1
TGTGCCAGCAGGGCAGACAACCTCCCTCGGAATGAGCAGTTCTTC
CASRADNLPRNEQFF
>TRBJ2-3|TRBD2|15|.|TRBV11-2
TGTGCCAGCAGCTTTTTAGCGGGAGTCACAGATACGCAGTATTTT
CASSFLAGVTDTQYF
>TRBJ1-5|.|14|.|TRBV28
TGTGCCAGCAGCGGCGGCAGGGATGGTCAGCCCCAGCATTTT
CASSGGRDGQPQHF